This T cell receptor beta chain stems from a study of T cells in Graves' hyperthyroidism and ophthalmopathy. CDR1 is MDHEN and CDR2 is SYDVKM in the germline V gene. The V end was cut by 1 base, the J end by 2 bases, with 18 bases between. The CDR3 is 17 residues long. RNA transcripts served as the template for amplifying TCR beta CDR3 regions. HTBI primers were employed in a first-round RT-PCR of the TCR CDR3. TCRdb passed the multiplex PCR reads through MiXCR, listing each CDR3 protein once. The table lists fewer than 750,000 distinct CDR3 sequences, roughly 14% of them singletons. The source of this sequence is a woman in her thirties or forties with Graves' ophthalmopathy. Sequenced: blood. The chain couples TRBV28 to TRBJ2-7; D may be TRBD2 (6 bases). The CDR3 bases are TGTGCCAGCAGTTTATTGCGGGATGGCCACGGGCCCTACGAGCAGTACTTC. Protein: CASSLLRDGHGPYEQYF.